The clone carrying this TCR beta chain was seen once. Sequenced by immunoSEQ multiplex PCR; TCRdb stores in-frame clones only, minus some. The top ten hold roughly 0.02% of the sample, which has about 380,000 clones, approximately 95% seen once. This specimen belongs to a study of shared T cell receptors in the human thymus. Germline CDR1 and CDR2: SGHVS and FNYEAQ. This CDR3 region has 13 residues. Trimming removed 4 bases from V and 8 bases from J, with 11 bases in between. Sequenced: thymocytes. The rearrangement joins TRBV7-6 to TRBJ2-2; D call uncertain. This TCR was recovered from a human donor. DNA for the CDR3: TGTGCCAGCAGCTCATTGGCCCCAGGGGAGCTGTTTTTT. Translating it yields CASSSLAPGELFF.